This TCR beta chain was retrieved from a study of shared clonotypes between healthy human individuals. Study background: The donors, two women and a few men, were aged 18 to 49.

Study-wide points: Larger estimated richness was generally recorded for naive subsets relative to memory subsets.

The investigators split CD4+ cells into a CD45RA+ naive subset and a CD45RA-negative memory subset. At a deep level, the assay was run. The data were produced by immunoSEQ multiplex PCR, yet TCRdb's version contains in-frame clones alone and is incomplete. The table includes over a million clones, 60% to 80% detected once. Note on this clone: The target antigen is unknown.

The length of the CDR3 is 14 residues. Trimming removed 2 bases from V and 4 bases from J, with 6 bases in between. Germline CDR1 reads MNHNY; CDR2 reads SVGAGI (reference sequence). V and J are TRBV6-6 and TRBJ1-6; the D is unclear. The clonotype originates from a man between 18 and 29 years old in good health. The sample comprised memory CD4+ T cells sorted from blood. Subset specified: CD45RA-negative fraction. This chain's CDR3 is CASSYREYNSPLHF. The CDR3, as DNA: TGTGCCAGCAGTTACCGGGAGTATAATTCACCCCTCCACTTT.